This entry lists 3 T cell receptor beta chains sequenced from one sample in a study of blood T cell repertoires in COVID-19. The assay was immunoSEQ multiplex PCR, and TCRdb's table has in-frame clones only and misses some. Altogether 95,000 to 100,000 clones are present, 75% to 85% being singletons, with the ten largest covering over 15%. Specimen: peripheral blood. The receptors derive from a woman aged 80 or over with active or convalescent COVID-19.

The genes are TRBV5-4 and TRBJ2-7; possible D gene TRBD1, 6 bases. The CDR3 has 15 amino acids. The V and J ends lost 2 bases and 2 bases respectively, with 14 bases between them. Germline-derived CDR1 and CDR2 are SGHNT and YYREEE (reference sequence). CDR3 coding DNA: TGTGCCAGCAGCTTTGGGGGCGAGGTCCCCTACGAGCAGTACTTC. Its protein product is CASSFGGEVPYEQYF. Based on the CDR3 plus reference TRBV5-4 and TRBJ2-7, the full variable domain is ETGVTQSPTHLIKTRGQQVTLRCSSQSGHNTVSWYQQALGQGPQFIFQYYREEENGRGNFPPRFSGLQFPNYSSELNVNALELDDSALYLCASSFGGEVPYEQYFGPGTRLTVT.

The chain recombines TRBV2 with TRBJ2-3; TRBD1 might be the D (5 bases). The germline gives CDR1 SNHLY, CDR2 FYNNEI. The length of the CDR3 is 14 residues. Trimming stripped 2 bases from V and 1 base from J, with 7 bases between. CDR3 coding DNA: TGTGCCAGCAGTGAATGGGGCCGCACAGATACGCAGTATTTT. Translating it yields CASSEWGRTDTQYF.

V gene TRBV5-1 combines with J gene TRBJ2-1; D is possibly TRBD1 (6 bases). Germline values: CDR1 SGHRS, CDR2 YFSETQ. This CDR3 has 11 amino acids. Trimming took 4 bases from V and 9 from J, leaving 8 bases between them. The CDR3 reads CASSRGGEQFF. CDR3 DNA sequence: TGCGCCAGCAGCCGAGGGGGTGAGCAGTTCTTC.